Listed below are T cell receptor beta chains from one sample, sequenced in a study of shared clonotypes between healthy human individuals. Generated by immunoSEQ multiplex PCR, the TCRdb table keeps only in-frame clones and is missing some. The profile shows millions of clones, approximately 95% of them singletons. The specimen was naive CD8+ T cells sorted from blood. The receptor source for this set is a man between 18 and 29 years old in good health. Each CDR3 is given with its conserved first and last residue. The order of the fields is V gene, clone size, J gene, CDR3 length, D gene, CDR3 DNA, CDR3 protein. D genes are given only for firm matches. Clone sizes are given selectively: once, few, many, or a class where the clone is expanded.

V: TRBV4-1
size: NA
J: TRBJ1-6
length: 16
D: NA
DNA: TGCGCCAGCAGCCAAGATAAAGTACAGATAAATTCACCCCTCCACTTT
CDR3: CASSQDKVQINSPLHF

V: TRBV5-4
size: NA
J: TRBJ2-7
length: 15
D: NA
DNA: TGTGCCAGCAGCTTGGCGGCAGGACCTACCTACGAGCAGTACTTC
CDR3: CASSLAAGPTYEQYF

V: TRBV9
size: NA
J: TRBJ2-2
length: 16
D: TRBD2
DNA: TGTGCCAGCAGCCCAGAAGCGGGGGGGAGTCCCGGGGAGCTGTTTTTT
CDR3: CASSPEAGGSPGELFF

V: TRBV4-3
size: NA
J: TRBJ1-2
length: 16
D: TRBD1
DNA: TGCGCCAGCAGACCCGAACAGGGGATCCCTAACTATGGCTACACCTTC
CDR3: CASRPEQGIPNYGYTF

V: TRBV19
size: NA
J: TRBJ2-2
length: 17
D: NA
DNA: TGTGCCAGTAGTATAATGGAGGCCCAGGCGAACACCGGGGAGCTGTTTTTT
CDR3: CASSIMEAQANTGELFF

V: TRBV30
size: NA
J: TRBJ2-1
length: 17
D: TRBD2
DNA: TGTGCCTGGAGTGTAATCCTAGCGGGAGGTCCCTACAATGAGCAGTTCTTC
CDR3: CAWSVILAGGPYNEQFF

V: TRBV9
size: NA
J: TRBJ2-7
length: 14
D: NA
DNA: TGTGCCAGCAGCGTAGCAGACGGGAGATACGAGCAGTACTTC
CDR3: CASSVADGRYEQYF

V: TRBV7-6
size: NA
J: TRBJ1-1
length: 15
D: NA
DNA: TGTGCCAGCAGTCCGACCGGGGAAGCGGACACTGAAGCTTTCTTT
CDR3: CASSPTGEADTEAFF

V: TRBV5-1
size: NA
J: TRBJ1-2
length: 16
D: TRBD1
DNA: TGCGCCAGCAGCCGTAAACAGGGGGAAATCGACTATGGCTACACCTTC
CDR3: CASSRKQGEIDYGYTF

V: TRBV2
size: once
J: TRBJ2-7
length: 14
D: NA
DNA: TGTGCCAGCAGTGACCCGGACGGAAACTACGAGCAGTACTTC
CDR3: CASSDPDGNYEQYF

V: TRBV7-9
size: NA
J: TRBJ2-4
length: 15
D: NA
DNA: TGTGCCAGCAGCTTAGGAGGGCAAGCCAAAAACATTCAGTACTTC
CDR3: CASSLGGQAKNIQYF

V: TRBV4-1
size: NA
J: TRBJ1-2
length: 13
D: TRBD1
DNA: TGCGCCAGCAGCCTACAGGGGGCCTATGGCTACACCTTC
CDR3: CASSLQGAYGYTF

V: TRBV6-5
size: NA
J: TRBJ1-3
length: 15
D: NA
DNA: TGTGCCAGCAGCCCCGTGGGGGGAAGTGGAAACACCATATATTTT
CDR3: CASSPVGGSGNTIYF

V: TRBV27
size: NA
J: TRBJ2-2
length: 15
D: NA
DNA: TGTGCCAGCAGTCCCGTTCTGCCGAACACCGGGGAGCTGTTTTTT
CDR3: CASSPVLPNTGELFF